These 18 T cell receptor beta chains were sequenced from one sample in a study of T cells in Graves' hyperthyroidism and ophthalmopathy. The CDR3 regions of TCR beta were amplified from RNA transcripts. Researchers ran a first-round RT-PCR on the TCR CDR3 using the HTBI primer set. Using its own MiXCR run on the multiplex PCR reads, TCRdb lists one record per CDR3 protein. This sample has about 460,000 distinct CDR3 sequences, with approximately 23% found just once. Sequenced: blood. The receptors were gathered from an older woman with Graves' ophthalmopathy.

The chain combines TRBV5-6 with TRBJ2-7; D tentatively fits TRBD1 or TRBD2 (7 bases each). Germline CDR1 SGHDT, CDR2 YYEEEE. The V gene lost 4 bases and the J gene lost 0 bases, with 14 bases spanning the gap. The CDR3 totals 15 residues. The CDR3 is CASSGAGGVSYEQYF. The CDR3 DNA reads TGTGCCAGCAGCGGTGCAGGGGGGGTCTCCTACGAGCAGTACTTC.

This clonotype was observed a few times. The V and J genes are TRBV27 and TRBJ2-4, with D possibly TRBD1 on 6 matching bases. In germline, CDR1 is MNHEY, CDR2 SMNVEV (reference sequence). V was trimmed by 5 bases and J by 8 bases, leaving 13 bases between them. CDR3 size: 13 residues. CDR3 in DNA: TGTGCCAGCAGTCTTACAGGGTTGGACATTCAGTACTTC. Protein product: CASSLTGLDIQYF.

The sample holds a few counts of this clonotype. V gene TRBV7-9 combines with J gene TRBJ1-1; possible D gene TRBD1, 5 bases. The CDR3 runs to 16 residues. The germline gives CDR1 SEHNR, CDR2 FQNEAQ (reference sequence). V lost 3 bases, J lost 6 bases, and 20 bases lay in between. CDR3 DNA sequence: TGTGCCAGCAGCTTCTCAGGGACCCTGAGTTTGGCTGAAGCTTTCTTT. This codes for CASSFSGTLSLAEAFF.

This clonotype was counted between two and nine times. This sequence joins TRBV28 and TRBJ2-7; 13 bases align to TRBD2. The germline V gene encodes CDR1 MDHEN and CDR2 SYDVKM. The CDR3 length is 16 residues. The V and J ends lost 6 bases and 5 bases, in that order; junction bases with no gene match: 10. The CDR3 region is CASRLGLAGVRDEQYF. The CDR3 coding sequence is TGTGCCAGCAGATTAGGACTAGCGGGAGTAAGGGACGAGCAGTACTTC.

This clonotype was found many times. V usage is TRBV28 and J usage is TRBJ1-2; D is undetermined. CDR1 and CDR2 from the germline V gene are MDHEN and SYDVKM. V was clipped by 2 bases and J by 0 bases, with 4 bases between them. The CDR3 runs to 13 residues. The DNA of the CDR3 is TGTGCCAGCAGTTTAAGGGCTAACTATGGCTACACCTTC. Amino acids: CASSLRANYGYTF.

J is TRBJ2-7 and V is TRBV10-3; 7 bases map to TRBD2. Germline V gene sequence: CDR1 ENHRY, CDR2 SYGVKD. J gave up 2 bases and V 3 bases, and 4 bases lay outside the gene matches. The CDR3 sequence is 14 residues long. The CDR3 region is CAISDLAGAYEQYF. Written as DNA, the CDR3 is TGTGCCATCAGTGATCTCGCGGGAGCCTACGAGCAGTACTTC.

This clonotype was detected many times. The CDR3 nucleotides are TGTGCCAGCAGTTTATGGAGGGACAGGGTAACGCTTACAACTAATGAAAAACTGTTTTTT. Translated: CASSLWRDRVTLTTNEKLFF. The chain joins TRBV28 to TRBJ1-4; TRBD1 aligns across 9 bases. The V gene's germline CDR1 is MDHEN and CDR2 SYDVKM. The CDR3 extends over 20 amino acids. The V gene end was trimmed by 0 bases and the J gene end by 0 bases; junction bases not matched to a gene: 11.

The chain links TRBV6-1 to TRBJ1-2, with D possibly TRBD1 on 6 matching bases. The CDR3 is 16 amino acids. CDR1 and CDR2 from the germline V gene are MNHNS and SASEGT. Trimming cost V 2 bases and J 8 bases, with 21 bases left between them. The CDR3 region has the DNA TGTGCCAGCAGTGAAATGGGTATGGGGGGGGCTAGCGGCTACACCTTC. As protein: CASSEMGMGGASGYTF.

This chain uses TRBV4-3 with TRBJ1-2; the D is unclear. With 0 bases removed from V and 0 bases from J, the gap between germline ends came to 11 bases. This CDR3 is 16 amino acids long. The germline CDR1 and CDR2 sequences are LGHNA and YSLEER. The CDR3 loop is CASSQDWAVANYGYTF. CDR3 nucleotide sequence: TGCGCCAGCAGCCAAGATTGGGCAGTAGCTAACTATGGCTACACCTTC.

This clonotype was seen many times. V is TRBV28 and J is TRBJ2-5; a weak D match, TRBD2 (5 bases). Trimming pared 1 base from V and 5 bases from J, leaving 20 bases between. Germline CDR1 reads MDHEN; CDR2 reads SYDVKM. The CDR3 covers 17 residues. The CDR3: CASSLFTREISSETQYF. DNA of the CDR3: TGTGCCAGCAGTTTATTTACGAGGGAAATAAGTTCGGAGACCCAGTACTTC.

This clonotype has just a few counts. V usage is TRBV7-9 and J usage is TRBJ2-7; D is uncertain. This CDR3 spans 14 amino acids. Trimming took off 1 base at V and 7 bases at J, with 14 bases between the two ends. Germline assignment: CDR1 SEHNR and CDR2 FQNEAQ (reference sequence). CDR3 nucleotides: TGTGCCAGCAGCTTAGGTAACACCCGGCGGGAGCAGTACTTC. Translated, it gives CASSLGNTRREQYF.

This clonotype was picked up a small number of times. The J gene is TRBJ2-7, the V gene TRBV11-2; 7 nucleotides agree with TRBD2. CDR1 and CDR2 from the germline V gene are SGHAT and FQNNGV. With 5 bases clipped from V and 0 bases from J, the junction kept 10 bases outside the gene matches. The CDR3 contains 16 residues. CDR3 residues: CASSPGGGLDSYEQYF. DNA for the CDR3: TGTGCCAGCAGCCCGGGAGGAGGACTAGACTCCTACGAGCAGTACTTC.

The sample holds many counts of this clonotype. V gene TRBV5-1 combines with J gene TRBJ1-2; D might be TRBD1 (5 bases). CDR1 and CDR2 (germline): SGHRS, YFSETQ. V shed 0 bases and J shed 0 bases, with 9 bases lying between them. This CDR3 is built from 15 residues. The CDR3 DNA sequence: TGCGCCAGCAGCTTGGGAGAGACAGCTAACTATGGCTACACCTTC. Protein: CASSLGETANYGYTF.

This sequence joins TRBV7-2 and TRBJ2-3; 8 bases align to TRBD2. The CDR3 loop spans 15 amino acids. V shed 2 bases and J 6 bases; nucleotides not matched to a gene: 7. Germline V gene sequence: CDR1 SGHTA, CDR2 FQGNSA. The CDR3 loop is CASSLFAGGSDTQYF. CDR3 sequence (DNA): TGTGCCAGCAGCTTATTTGCGGGAGGTAGTGATACGCAGTATTTT.

This clonotype was picked up many times. The rearrangement uses TRBV28 and TRBJ2-7; either TRBD1 or TRBD2 may fit D (5 bases each). V was pared by 8 bases and J by 5 bases, with 16 bases between. Germline values: CDR1 MDHEN, CDR2 SYDVKM. The CDR3 has 13 residues. The CDR3 loop reads CASASGTWHEQYF. The CDR3 DNA reads TGTGCCAGCGCCTCCGGGACCTGGCACGAGCAGTACTTC.

This clonotype was observed a few times. The rearrangement links TRBV30 to TRBJ2-1, with D perhaps matching TRBD2 (5 bases). V lost 0 bases to trimming and J lost 6 bases, with 9 bases between them. This CDR3 has 13 amino acids. Germline CDR1 is GTSNPN and CDR2 is SVGIG (reference sequence). CDR3 region: CAWSVAAFNEQFF. CDR3 nucleotides: TGTGCCTGGAGTGTAGCGGCCTTCAATGAGCAGTTCTTC.

The chain couples TRBV12-3 or TRBV12-4 to TRBJ2-5; 7 bases match TRBD2. This CDR3 spans 15 amino acids. V shed 3 bases, J shed 5 bases, and the junction held 9 bases outside the gene matches. CDR3 protein: CASSLGLLAKETQYF. The CDR3, as DNA: TGTGCCAGCAGTTTGGGACTACTAGCGAAGGAGACCCAGTACTTC.

Only a few counts were recorded for this clonotype. The J gene is TRBJ2-4, the V gene TRBV2; 10 nucleotides line up with TRBD2. Germline V gene data show CDR1 as SNHLY and CDR2 as FYNNEI. CDR3 length: 15 residues. V was pared by 2 bases and J by 4 bases, with 2 bases of the junction left unmatched. CDR3 coding DNA: TGTGCCAGCAGTGAATGGACTAGCGGAAAAAACATTCAGTACTTC. Its protein product is CASSEWTSGKNIQYF.